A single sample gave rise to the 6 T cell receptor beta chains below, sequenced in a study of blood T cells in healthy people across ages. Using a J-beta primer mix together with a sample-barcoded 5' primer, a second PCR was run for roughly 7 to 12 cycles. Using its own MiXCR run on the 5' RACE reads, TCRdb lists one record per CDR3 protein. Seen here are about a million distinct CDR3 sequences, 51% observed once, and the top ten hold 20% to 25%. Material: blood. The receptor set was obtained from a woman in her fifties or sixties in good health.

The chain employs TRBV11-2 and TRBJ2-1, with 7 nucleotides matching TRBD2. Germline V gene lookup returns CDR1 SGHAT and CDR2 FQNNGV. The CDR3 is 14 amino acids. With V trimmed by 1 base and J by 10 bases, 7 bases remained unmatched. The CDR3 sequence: CASSLVSGWEEQFF. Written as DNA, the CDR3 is TGTGCCAGCAGCTTAGTTAGCGGGTGGGAGGAGCAGTTCTTC.

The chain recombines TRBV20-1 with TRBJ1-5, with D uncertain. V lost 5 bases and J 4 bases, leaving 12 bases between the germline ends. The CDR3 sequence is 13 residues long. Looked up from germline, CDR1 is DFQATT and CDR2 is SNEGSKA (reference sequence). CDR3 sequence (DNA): TGCAGTGCTCATGCAGGATCAAATCAGCCCCAGCATTTT. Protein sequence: CSAHAGSNQPQHF.

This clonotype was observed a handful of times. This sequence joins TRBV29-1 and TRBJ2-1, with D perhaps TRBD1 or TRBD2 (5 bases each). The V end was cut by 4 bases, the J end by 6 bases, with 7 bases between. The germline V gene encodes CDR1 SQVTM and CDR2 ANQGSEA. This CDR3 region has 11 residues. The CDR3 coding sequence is TGCAGCGTTGGGGGGTCCAATGAGCAGTTCTTC. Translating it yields CSVGGSNEQFF.

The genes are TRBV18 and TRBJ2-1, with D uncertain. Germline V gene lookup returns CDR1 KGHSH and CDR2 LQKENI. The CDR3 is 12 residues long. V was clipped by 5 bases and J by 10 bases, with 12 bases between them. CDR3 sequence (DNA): TGTGCCAGCTCAGCCTTGACGGAGGAGCAGTTCTTC. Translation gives CASSALTEEQFF.

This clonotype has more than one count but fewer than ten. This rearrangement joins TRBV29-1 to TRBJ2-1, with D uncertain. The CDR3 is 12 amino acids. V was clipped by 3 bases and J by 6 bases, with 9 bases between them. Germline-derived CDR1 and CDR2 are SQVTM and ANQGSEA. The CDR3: CSVEFTFNEQFF. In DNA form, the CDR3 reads TGCAGCGTTGAGTTTACTTTCAATGAGCAGTTCTTC.

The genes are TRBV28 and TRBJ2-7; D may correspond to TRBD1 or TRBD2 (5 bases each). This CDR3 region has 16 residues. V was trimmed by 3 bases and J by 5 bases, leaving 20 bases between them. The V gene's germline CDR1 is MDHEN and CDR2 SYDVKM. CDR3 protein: CASSLGLGTGFHEQYF. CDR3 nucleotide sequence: TGTGCCAGCAGTTTGGGGCTGGGGACGGGCTTCCACGAGCAGTACTTC.